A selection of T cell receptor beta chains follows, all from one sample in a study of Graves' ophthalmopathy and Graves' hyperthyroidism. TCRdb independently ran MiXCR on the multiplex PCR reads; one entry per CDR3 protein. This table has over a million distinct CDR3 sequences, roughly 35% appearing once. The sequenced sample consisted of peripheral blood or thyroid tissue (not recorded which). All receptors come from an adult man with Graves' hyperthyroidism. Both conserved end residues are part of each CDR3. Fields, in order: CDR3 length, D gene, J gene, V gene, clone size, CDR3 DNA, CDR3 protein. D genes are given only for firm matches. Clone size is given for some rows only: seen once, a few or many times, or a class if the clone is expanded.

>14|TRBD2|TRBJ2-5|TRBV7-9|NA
TGTGCCAGCGAGCTGGGACTAGCGAGGGAGACCCAGTACTTC
CASELGLARETQYF
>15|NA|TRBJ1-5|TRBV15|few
TGTGCCACCAGCAGACTTCCTAGCGGCAATCAGCCCCAGCATTTT
CATSRLPSGNQPQHF
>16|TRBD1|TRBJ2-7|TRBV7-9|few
TGTGCCATCATGCCGGGACAGGGTAGGAGCTCCTACGAGCAGTACTTC
CAIMPGQGRSSYEQYF
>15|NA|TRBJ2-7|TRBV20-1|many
TGCAGTGCTAGCCAAAGGACACAGTGGTCCTACGAGCAGTACTTC
CSASQRTQWSYEQYF
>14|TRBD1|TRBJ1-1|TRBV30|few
TGTGCCTGGAGAGTCCAGGGGGCGACGACTGAAGCTTTCTTT
CAWRVQGATTEAFF
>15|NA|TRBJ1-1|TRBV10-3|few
TGTGCCACCAGCGGATCCGGGGAAATGAACACTGAAGCTTTCTTT
CATSGSGEMNTEAFF
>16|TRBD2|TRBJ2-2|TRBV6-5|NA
TGTGCCAGCCAGACGCGACTAGCGGGAAACACCGGGGAGCTGTTTTTT
CASQTRLAGNTGELFF
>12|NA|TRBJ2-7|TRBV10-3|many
TGTGCCCTCCGGACGGACTCCTACGAGCAGTACTTC
CALRTDSYEQYF
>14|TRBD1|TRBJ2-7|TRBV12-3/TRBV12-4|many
TGTGCCAGCAGTTCCACTCAGACAGGGTCCGAGCAGTACTTC
CASSSTQTGSEQYF
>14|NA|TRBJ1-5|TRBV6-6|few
TGTGCCAGCAGTGAACCAGGGCTCAATCAGCCCCAGCATTTT
CASSEPGLNQPQHF
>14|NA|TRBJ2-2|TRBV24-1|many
TGTGCCACCAAGCGGCAGGGAGACACCGGGGAGCTGTTTTTT
CATKRQGDTGELFF
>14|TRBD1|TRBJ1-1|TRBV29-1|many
TGCAGCGTTACCGGGACAGGCCCTTTTGGTGAAGCTTTCTTT
CSVTGTGPFGEAFF
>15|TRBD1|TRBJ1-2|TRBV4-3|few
TGCGCCAGCAGCCGCCTTGAGGACAGGAGGTATGGCTACACCTTC
CASSRLEDRRYGYTF
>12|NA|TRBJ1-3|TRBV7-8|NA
TGTGCCAGCAGCCCAGGGGAAAACACCATATATTTT
CASSPGENTIYF
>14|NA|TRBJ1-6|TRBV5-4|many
TGTGCCAGCAGGTCAACGGGGAGAAATTCACCCCTCCACTTT
CASRSTGRNSPLHF
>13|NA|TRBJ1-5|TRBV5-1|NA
TGCGCCAGCTTACCTGGGGGGTATCAGCCCCAGCATTTT
CASLPGGYQPQHF
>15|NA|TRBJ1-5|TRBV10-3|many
TGTGCCATCAGTGATCGAGAGGGGAGGAATCAGCCCCAGCATTTT
CAISDREGRNQPQHF
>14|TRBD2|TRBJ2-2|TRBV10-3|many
TGTGCGCTAGGGGCTAGCGGGAACACCGGGGAGCTGTTTTTT
CALGASGNTGELFF
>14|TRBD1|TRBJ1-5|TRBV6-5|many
TGTGCCAGCAGTTACGCCGACAGGGGCCAGCCCCAGCATTTT
CASSYADRGQPQHF
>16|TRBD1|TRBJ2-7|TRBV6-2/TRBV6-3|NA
TGTGCCAGTAGTTATAGCGCCGGGACAGGGAACCACGAGCAGTACTTC
CASSYSAGTGNHEQYF
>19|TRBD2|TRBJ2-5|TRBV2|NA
TGTGCCAGAAGGGACCCCGGGACTAGCGTAGGCGAACCCGAGGGGACCCAGTACTTC
CARRDPGTSVGEPEGTQYF
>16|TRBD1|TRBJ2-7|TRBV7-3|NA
TGTGCCAGCAGCTTTGGGACAGGACACCCTTCCTACGAGCAGTACTTC
CASSFGTGHPSYEQYF
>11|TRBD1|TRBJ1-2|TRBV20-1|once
TGCAGTGCTTCGGACAGGGACGGGTACACCTTC
CSASDRDGYTF
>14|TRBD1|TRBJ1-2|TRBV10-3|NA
TGTGCCATCAAGGGGACAGCGACCGTCTATGGCTACACCTTC
CAIKGTATVYGYTF
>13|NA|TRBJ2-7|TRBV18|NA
TGTGCCAGCTCACCGGCAAGCTGGTACGAGCAGTACTTC
CASSPASWYEQYF
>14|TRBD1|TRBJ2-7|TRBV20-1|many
TGCAGTGGAAGGCCAGGGACAGAGGTCTACGAGCAGTACTTC
CSGRPGTEVYEQYF
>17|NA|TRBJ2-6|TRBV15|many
TGTGCCACCAGCAGAGGGCTCCGGTCTGGTGGGGCCAACGTCCTGACTTTC
CATSRGLRSGGANVLTF
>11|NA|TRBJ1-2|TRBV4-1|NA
TGCGCCAGCAGCCAAGATTTTGACTACACCTTC
CASSQDFDYTF
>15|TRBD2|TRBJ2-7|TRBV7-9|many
TGTGCCAGCAGCATCCTTAGCGGGGGGGCAGACGAGCAGTACTTC
CASSILSGGADEQYF
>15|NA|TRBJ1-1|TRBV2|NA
TGTGCCAGCAGTTACGGTGGGGGAGTGAACACTGAAGCTTTCTTT
CASSYGGGVNTEAFF
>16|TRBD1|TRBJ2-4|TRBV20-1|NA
TGCAGTGCTCAATTGAGGGGACAGGCGTCCAAAAACATTCAGTACTTC
CSAQLRGQASKNIQYF
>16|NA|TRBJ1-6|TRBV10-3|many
TGTGCCATCAGTTCTTCAGGGGACCGGGATAATTCACCCCTCCACTTT
CAISSSGDRDNSPLHF
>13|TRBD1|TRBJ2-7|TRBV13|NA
TGTGCCAGCACGTCGACAGGGGGGTACGAGCAGTACTTC
CASTSTGGYEQYF
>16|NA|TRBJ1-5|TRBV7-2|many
TGTGCCAGCAGCTTAGTTACAGGGCCTTGGAATCAGCCCCAGCATTTT
CASSLVTGPWNQPQHF
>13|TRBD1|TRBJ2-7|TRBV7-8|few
TGTGCCTGGCTAGACAGGGGCGGCTACGAGCAGTACTTC
CAWLDRGGYEQYF
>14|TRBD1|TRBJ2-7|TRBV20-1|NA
TGCAGTGCTGCGGACAGGGAAGAGTCCTACGAGCAGTACTTC
CSAADREESYEQYF
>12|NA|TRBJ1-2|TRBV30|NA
TGTGCCTGGAGCGGGGGGTCGTACGGCTACACCTTC
CAWSGGSYGYTF
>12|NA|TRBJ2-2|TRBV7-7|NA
TGTGCCAGCAGCTTGTGGACAGGGGAGCTGTTTTTT
CASSLWTGELFF
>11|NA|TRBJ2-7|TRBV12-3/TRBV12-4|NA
TGTGCCAGCACCCTGGATTACGAGCAGTACTTC
CASTLDYEQYF
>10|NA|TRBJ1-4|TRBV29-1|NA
TGCAGCGTTGCCCACCGGGACTGTTTTTTT
CSVAHRDCFF
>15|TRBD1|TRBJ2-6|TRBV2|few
TGTGCCAGCAGTCCGACGGACAGGGGGGCCAACGTCCTGACTTTC
CASSPTDRGANVLTF
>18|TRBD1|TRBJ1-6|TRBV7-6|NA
TGTGCCAGCAGCCCTCCACAAGCGGGCAGGGGGCGCGAATCACCCCTCCACTTT
CASSPPQAGRGRESPLHF
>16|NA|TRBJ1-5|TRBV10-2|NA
TGCGCCACCCGTCTCTCCAGGGCCAATAGCAATCAGCCCCAGCATTTT
CATRLSRANSNQPQHF
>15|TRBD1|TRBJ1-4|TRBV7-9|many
TGTGCCAGCAGCCGAAACACAGGGGGCGATGAAAAACTGTTTTTT
CASSRNTGGDEKLFF
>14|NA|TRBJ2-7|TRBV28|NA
TGTGCCAGCAGTTTGGAAACTGAACTCTACGAGCAGTACTTC
CASSLETELYEQYF
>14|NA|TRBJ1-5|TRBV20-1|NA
TGCAGTGCTAGAAGGAGTAATGTCCTAAATCCCCAGCATTTT
CSARRSNVLNPQHF
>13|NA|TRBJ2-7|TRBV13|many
TGTGCCAGCAGCTCTCTAGACAGCTACGAGCAGTACTTC
CASSSLDSYEQYF
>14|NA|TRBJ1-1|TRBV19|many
TGTGCCAGTAGTATGGCGCGGGTTAACACTGAAGCTTTCTTT
CASSMARVNTEAFF
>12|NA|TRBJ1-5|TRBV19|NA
TGTGCCAGTAGCAGCCGGCGGGGGGCCCAGCATTTT
CASSSRRGAQHF
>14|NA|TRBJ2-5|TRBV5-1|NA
TGCGCCAGCAGCTCCCCGGGGGCCCCCGAGACCCAGTACTTC
CASSSPGAPETQYF
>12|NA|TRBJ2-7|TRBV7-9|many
TGTGCCAGCAGCTTACAGGACGACGAGCAGTACTTC
CASSLQDDEQYF
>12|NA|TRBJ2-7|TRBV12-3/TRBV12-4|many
TGTGCCAGCAGTTTCGCCTACTACGAGCAGTACTTC
CASSFAYYEQYF
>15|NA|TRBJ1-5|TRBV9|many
TGTGCCAGCAGCGTCTCCGGGATCGCAAATCAGCCCCAGCATTTT
CASSVSGIANQPQHF